Following are 6 T cell receptor beta chains from one sample sequenced in a study of glioma-infiltrating T cells after dendritic cell vaccination. Assay used: immunoSEQ multiplex PCR; TCRdb lists only in-frame clones, some missing. This table has tens of thousands of clones, 85% appearing once. This material consisted of blood, taken before dendritic cell vaccination. All receptors derive from a human donor with glioblastoma.

This clone has only one observation. The CDR3, as DNA: TGTGCCAGCAGCCCCCAGAGCGTCACCGGGGAGCTGTTTTTT. Its protein product is CASSPQSVTGELFF. The chain joins TRBV9 to TRBJ2-2; no clear D gene. Trimming removed 4 bases from V and 4 bases from J, with 11 bases in between. The germline CDR1 and CDR2 sequences are SGDLS and YYNGEE. The CDR3 consists of 14 residues. Using reference TRBV9 and TRBJ2-2 for the parts outside the CDR3, the full variable domain is DSGVTQTPKHLITATGQRVTLRCSPRSGDLSVYWYQQSLDQGLQFLIQYYNGEERAKGNILERFSAQQFPDLHSELNLSSLELGDSALYFCASSPQSVTGELFFGEGSRLTVL.

The chain employs TRBV6-6 and TRBJ2-5; 11 bases align to TRBD2. Losses at the gene ends were 6 bases for V and 0 bases for J; bases not matched to a gene: 3. Germline CDR1 MNHNY, CDR2 SVGAGI (reference sequence). CDR3 length: 15 residues. CDR3 DNA: TGTGCCAGCAGCTCTAGCGGGGGGTACCAAGAGACCCAGTACTTC. It specifies CASSSSGGYQETQYF.

The J gene is TRBJ2-7, the V gene TRBV7-8; tentative D call: TRBD2 (7 bases). With 1 base removed from V and 4 bases from J, the gap between germline ends came to 11 bases. Germline V gene data show CDR1 as SGHVS and CDR2 as FQNEAQ. The CDR3 contains 14 residues. The CDR3 loop is CASSLGEGVYEQYF. As DNA, the CDR3 is TGTGCCAGCAGCTTAGGGGAGGGGGTTTACGAGCAGTACTTC.

This chain links TRBV6-5 with TRBJ2-7; perhaps TRBD1 as D (5 bases). The CDR3 covers 14 residues. The V and J ends lost 5 bases and 3 bases respectively, with 14 bases between them. CDR1 is MNHEY, CDR2 SVGAGI, per germline. Written as DNA, the CDR3 is TGTGCCAGCAGTCTTCCCACCCAGGGCTACGAGCAGTACTTC. Amino acids: CASSLPTQGYEQYF.

J is TRBJ1-4 and V is TRBV11-3, with 8 bases lining up with TRBD1. The CDR3 is 14 amino acids. Germline loops: CDR1 SGHNT, CDR2 YENEEA. Germline trimming cut 7 bases from V and 6 bases from J; bases unmatched to any gene: 7. CDR3 sequence reads: CASNPGQAYEKLFF. In DNA form, the CDR3 reads TGTGCCAGCAACCCGGGACAGGCCTATGAAAAACTGTTTTTT.

The chain recombines TRBV5-1 with TRBJ2-7; 13 nucleotides agree with TRBD2. The CDR3 has 19 residues. CDR1 SGHRS and CDR2 YFSETQ come from the germline V gene. Trimming at V came to 4 bases and at J to 4 bases, leaving 17 bases not matched to a gene. CDR3 bases: TGCGCCAGCAGCACCGGGTTGGCACTAGCGGGGGGGCTGAATTACGAGCAGTACTTC. Protein product: CASSTGLALAGGLNYEQYF. Using reference TRBV5-1 and TRBJ2-7 for the parts outside the CDR3, the full variable domain is KAGVTQTPRYLIKTRGQQVTLSCSPISGHRSVSWYQQTPGQGLQFLFEYFSETQRNKGNFPGRFSGRQFSNSRSEMNVSTLELGDSALYLCASSTGLALAGGLNYEQYFGPGTRLTVT.